The 8 T cell receptor beta chains listed next were all sequenced from one sample in a study of T cells expressing NK-cell markers. TCRdb reprocessed the 5' RACE reads and stores each CDR3 protein as one record, lacking DNA. Across about 380,000 distinct CDR3 sequences, the top ten clones capture around 5.2% of the sample. The sequencing sample was made of blood T cells: a sorted CD56 or NKG2C T cell subset, CD4+ or CD8+ T cells, or bulk PBMC T cells (not recorded which). The receptors originated from a man aged 18 to 69 in good health.

This chain joins TRBV11-2 and TRBJ2-2; without DNA, the TCRdb call of TRBD1 cannot be checked. Germline V lookup: CDR1 SGHAT, CDR2 FQNNGV. This CDR3 has 17 amino acids. The CDR3 reads CASSLIFGQGYTGELFF.

The chain employs TRBV28 and TRBJ1-6; TCRdb's D call of TRBD1 is untestable without DNA. This CDR3 comprises 15 residues. Germline V lookup: CDR1 MDHEN, CDR2 SYDVKM. The chain's CDR3 is CASRGWSSYNSPLHF.

V usage is TRBV15 and J usage is TRBJ2-5; TCRdb returns TRBD2, unconfirmable since there is no DNA. This CDR3 has 16 residues. Per germline, CDR1 LNHNV and CDR2 YYDKDF (reference sequence). CDR3 amino acids: CATSRDGLTSRETQYF.

The J gene is TRBJ1-6, the V gene TRBV28. CDR3 length: 18 residues. CDR1 and CDR2 from the germline V gene are MDHEN and SYDVKM. The CDR3 is CASSLSHGRGGSKSPLHF.

The chain recombines TRBV27 with TRBJ1-1; without DNA, the TCRdb call of TRBD1 cannot be checked. The CDR3 sequence is 14 residues long. Germline CDR1 MNHEY, CDR2 SMNVEV (reference sequence). This chain's CDR3 is CASSKGTGGTEAFF.

This chain uses TRBV14 with TRBJ2-3; the TRBD2 assignment by TCRdb is unverifiable without DNA. CDR1 is SGHDN, CDR2 FVKESK, per germline. CDR3 length equals 19 residues. CDR3 sequence: CASSPGGTSGGVITDTQYF.

The rearrangement joins TRBV11-2 to TRBJ1-1; there is no DNA to check the TCRdb D call of TRBD1. This CDR3 comprises 18 residues. The germline CDR1 and CDR2 sequences are SGHAT and FQNNGV. CDR3 in amino acids: CASSLGGARTGGSTEAFF.

V gene TRBV18 combines with J gene TRBJ2-7. Germline loops: CDR1 KGHSH, CDR2 LQKENI. CDR3 length: 13 residues. CDR3: CASSTRECFEQYF.